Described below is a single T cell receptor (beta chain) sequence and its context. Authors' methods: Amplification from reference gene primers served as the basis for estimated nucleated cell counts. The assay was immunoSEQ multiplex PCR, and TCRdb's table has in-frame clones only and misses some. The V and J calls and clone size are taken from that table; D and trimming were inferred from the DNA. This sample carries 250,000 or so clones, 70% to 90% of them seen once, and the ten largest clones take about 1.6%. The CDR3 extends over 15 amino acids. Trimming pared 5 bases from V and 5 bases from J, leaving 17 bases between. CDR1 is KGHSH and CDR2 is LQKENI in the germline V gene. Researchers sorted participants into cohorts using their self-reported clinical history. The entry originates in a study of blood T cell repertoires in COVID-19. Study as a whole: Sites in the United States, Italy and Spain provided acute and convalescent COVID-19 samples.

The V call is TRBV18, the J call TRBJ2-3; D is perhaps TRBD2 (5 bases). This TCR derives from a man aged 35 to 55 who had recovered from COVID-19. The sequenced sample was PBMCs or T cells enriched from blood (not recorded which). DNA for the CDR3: TGTGCCAGCTCATTCTTTGGGAGTCCGAGAGATACGCAGTATTTT. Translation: CASSFFGSPRDTQYF.